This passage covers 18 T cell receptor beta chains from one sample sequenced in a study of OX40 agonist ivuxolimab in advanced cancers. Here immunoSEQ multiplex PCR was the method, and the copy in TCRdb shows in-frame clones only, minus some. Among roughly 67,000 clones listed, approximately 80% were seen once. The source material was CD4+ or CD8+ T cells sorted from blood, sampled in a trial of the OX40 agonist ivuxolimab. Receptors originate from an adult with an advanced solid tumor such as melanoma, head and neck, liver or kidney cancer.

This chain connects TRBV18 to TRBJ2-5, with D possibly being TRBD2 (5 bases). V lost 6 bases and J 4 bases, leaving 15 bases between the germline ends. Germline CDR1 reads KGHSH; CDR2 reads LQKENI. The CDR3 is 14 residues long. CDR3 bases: TGTGCCAGCTCTCCGGGATCAGGTGGAGAGACCCAGTACTTC. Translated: CASSPGSGGETQYF.

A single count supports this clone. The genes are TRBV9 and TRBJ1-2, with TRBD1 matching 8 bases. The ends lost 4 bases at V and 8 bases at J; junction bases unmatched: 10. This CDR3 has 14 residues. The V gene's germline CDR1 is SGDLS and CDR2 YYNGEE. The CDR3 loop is CASSLGTGRGGYTF. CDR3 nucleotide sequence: TGTGCCAGCAGCCTTGGGACAGGACGAGGCGGCTACACCTTC.

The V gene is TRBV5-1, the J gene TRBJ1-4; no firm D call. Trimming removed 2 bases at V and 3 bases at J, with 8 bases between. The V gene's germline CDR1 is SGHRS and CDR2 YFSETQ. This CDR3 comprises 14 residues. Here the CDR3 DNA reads TGCGCCAGCAGCTTAAACGGACCTAATGAAAAACTGTTTTTT. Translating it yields CASSLNGPNEKLFF.

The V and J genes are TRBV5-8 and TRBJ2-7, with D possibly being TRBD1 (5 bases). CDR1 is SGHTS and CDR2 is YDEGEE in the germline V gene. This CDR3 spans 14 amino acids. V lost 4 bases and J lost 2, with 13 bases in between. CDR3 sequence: CASSLLPGTYEQYF. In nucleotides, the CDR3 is TGTGCCAGCAGCCTGCTCCCAGGGACCTACGAGCAGTACTTC.

CDR3: CASNNRGAGNTIYF. The CDR3 region has the DNA TGTGCCAGCAATAACAGGGGCGCTGGAAACACCATATATTTT. The chain links TRBV6-6 to TRBJ1-3; 7 bases map to TRBD1. Germline assignment: CDR1 MNHNY and CDR2 SVGAGI (reference sequence). With 7 bases clipped from V and 2 bases from J, the junction kept 5 bases outside the gene matches. The CDR3 totals 14 residues.

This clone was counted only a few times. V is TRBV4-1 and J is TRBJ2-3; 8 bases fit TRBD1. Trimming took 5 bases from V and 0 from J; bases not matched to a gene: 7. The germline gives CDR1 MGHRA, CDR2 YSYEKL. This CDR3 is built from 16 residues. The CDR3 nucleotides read TGCGCCAGCAGCGATAGGGACAGGCTAAGCACAGATACGCAGTATTTT. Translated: CASSDRDRLSTDTQYF.

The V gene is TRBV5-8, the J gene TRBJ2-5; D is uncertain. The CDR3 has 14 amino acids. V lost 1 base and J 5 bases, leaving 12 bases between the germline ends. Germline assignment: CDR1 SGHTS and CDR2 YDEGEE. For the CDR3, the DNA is TGTGCCAGCAGCTTGACCTGGGCCGTGGAGACCCAGTACTTC. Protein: CASSLTWAVETQYF.

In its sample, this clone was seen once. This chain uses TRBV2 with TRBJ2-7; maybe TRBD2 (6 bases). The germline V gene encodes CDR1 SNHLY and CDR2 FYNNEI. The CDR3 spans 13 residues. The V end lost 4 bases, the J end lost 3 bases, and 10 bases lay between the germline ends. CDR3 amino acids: CASSATSIYEQYF. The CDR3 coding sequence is TGTGCCAGCAGTGCGACTAGTATCTACGAGCAGTACTTC.

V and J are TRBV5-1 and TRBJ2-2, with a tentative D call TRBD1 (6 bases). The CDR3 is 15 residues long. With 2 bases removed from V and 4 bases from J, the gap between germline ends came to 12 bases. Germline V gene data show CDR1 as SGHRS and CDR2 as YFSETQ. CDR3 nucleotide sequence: TGCGCCAGCAGCTTAGGACAGACTGGCACCGGGGAGCTGTTTTTT. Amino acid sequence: CASSLGQTGTGELFF.

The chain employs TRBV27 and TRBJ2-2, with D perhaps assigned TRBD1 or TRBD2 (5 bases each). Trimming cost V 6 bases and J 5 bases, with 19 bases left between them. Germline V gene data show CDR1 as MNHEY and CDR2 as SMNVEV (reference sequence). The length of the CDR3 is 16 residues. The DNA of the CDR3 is TGTGCCAGCAGAGTTTCCCCGGGGCCTCTTACCGGGGAGCTGTTTTTT. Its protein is CASRVSPGPLTGELFF.

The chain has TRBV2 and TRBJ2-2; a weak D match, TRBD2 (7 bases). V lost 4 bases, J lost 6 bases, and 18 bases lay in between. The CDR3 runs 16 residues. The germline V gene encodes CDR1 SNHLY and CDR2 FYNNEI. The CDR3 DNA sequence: TGTGCCAGCAGTGTCCTAGGGGGGGCCTCGGCCGGGGAGCTGTTTTTT. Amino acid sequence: CASSVLGGASAGELFF.

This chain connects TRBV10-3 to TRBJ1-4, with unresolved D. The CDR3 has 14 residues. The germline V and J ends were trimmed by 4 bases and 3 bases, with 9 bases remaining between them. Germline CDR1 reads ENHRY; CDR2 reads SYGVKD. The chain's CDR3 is CAISGTGSNEKLFF. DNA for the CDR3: TGTGCCATCAGTGGGACCGGGTCTAATGAAAAACTGTTTTTT.

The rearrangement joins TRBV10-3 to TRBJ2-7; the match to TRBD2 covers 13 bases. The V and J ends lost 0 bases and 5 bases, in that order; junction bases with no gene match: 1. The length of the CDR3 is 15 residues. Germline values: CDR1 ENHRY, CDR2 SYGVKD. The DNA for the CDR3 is TGTGCCATCAGTGAGTCGGGACTAGCGGGAAACGAGCAGTACTTC. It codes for CAISESGLAGNEQYF.

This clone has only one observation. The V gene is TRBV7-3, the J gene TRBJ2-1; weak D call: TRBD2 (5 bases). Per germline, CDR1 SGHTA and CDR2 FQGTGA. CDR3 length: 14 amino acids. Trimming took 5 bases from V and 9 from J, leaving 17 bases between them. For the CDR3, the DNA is TGTGCCAGCAGCCCCGCCCCCGGACTCAGTGAGCAGTTCTTC. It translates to CASSPAPGLSEQFF.

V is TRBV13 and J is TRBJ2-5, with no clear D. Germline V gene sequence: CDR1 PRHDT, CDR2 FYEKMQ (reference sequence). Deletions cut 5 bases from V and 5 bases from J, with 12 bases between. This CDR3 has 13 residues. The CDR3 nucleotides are TGTGCCAGCAGCCCTAGGCCCCACGAGACCCAGTACTTC. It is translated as CASSPRPHETQYF.

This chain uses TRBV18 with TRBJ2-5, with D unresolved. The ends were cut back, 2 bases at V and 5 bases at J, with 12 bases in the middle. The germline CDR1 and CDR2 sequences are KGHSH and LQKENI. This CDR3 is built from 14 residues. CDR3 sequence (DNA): TGTGCCAGCTCACCAGGGAACCGGGTCGAGACCCAGTACTTC. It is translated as CASSPGNRVETQYF.

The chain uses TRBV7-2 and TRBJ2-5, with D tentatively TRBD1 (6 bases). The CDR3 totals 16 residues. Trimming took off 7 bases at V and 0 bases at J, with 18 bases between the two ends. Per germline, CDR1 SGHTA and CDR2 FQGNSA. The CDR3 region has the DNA TGTGCCAGCACCCCCACTCAGGGGTGGTACCAAGAGACCCAGTACTTC. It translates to CASTPTQGWYQETQYF.

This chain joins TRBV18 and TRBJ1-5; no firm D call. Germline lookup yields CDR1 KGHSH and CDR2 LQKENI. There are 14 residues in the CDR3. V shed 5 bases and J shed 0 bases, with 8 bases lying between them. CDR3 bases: TGTGCCAGCTCATCAGAGCATAGCAATCAGCCCCAGCATTTT. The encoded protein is CASSSEHSNQPQHF.